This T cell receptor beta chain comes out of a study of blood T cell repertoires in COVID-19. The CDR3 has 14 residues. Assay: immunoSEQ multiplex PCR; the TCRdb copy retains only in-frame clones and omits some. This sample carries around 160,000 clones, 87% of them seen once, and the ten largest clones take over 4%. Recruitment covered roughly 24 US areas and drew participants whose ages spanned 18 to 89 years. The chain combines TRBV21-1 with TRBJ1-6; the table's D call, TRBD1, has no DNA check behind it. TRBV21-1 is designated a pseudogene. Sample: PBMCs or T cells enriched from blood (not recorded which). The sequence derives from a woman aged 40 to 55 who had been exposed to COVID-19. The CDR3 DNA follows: TGTGCCAGCCCCCCTACAGGGGGCTGCTCGGCCCTCCACTTT. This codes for CASPPTGGCSALHF.